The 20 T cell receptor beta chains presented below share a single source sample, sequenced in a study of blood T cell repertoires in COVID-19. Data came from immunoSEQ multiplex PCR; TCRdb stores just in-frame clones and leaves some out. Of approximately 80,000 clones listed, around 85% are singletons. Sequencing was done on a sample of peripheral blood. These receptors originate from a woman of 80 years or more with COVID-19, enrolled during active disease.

CDR3: CASSQGSDNSYEQYF. In DNA form, the CDR3 reads TGTGCCAGCAGCCAAGGTTCAGACAACTCCTACGAGCAGTACTTC. The chain employs TRBV3-1 (or the pseudogene TRBV3-2) and TRBJ2-7; D is undetermined. CDR1 is LGHDT and CDR2 is YNNKEL in the germline V gene (reference sequence). CDR3 length: 15 residues. Between the trimmed V and J ends, which lost 1 base and 0 bases, there was a span of 10 bases.

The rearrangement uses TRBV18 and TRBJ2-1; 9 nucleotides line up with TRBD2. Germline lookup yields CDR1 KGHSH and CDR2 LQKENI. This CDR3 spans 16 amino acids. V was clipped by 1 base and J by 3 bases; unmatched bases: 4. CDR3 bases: TGTGCCAGCTCACCACTAGCGGGAGCTATCTACAATGAGCAGTTCTTC. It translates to CASSPLAGAIYNEQFF.

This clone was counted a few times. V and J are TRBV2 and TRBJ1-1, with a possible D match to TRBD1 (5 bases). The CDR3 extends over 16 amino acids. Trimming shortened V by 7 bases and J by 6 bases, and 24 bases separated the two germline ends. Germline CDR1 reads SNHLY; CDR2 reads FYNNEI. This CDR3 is CASTSFGGSSGAEAFF. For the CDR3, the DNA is TGTGCCAGCACCTCTTTCGGGGGTTCTTCGGGGGCTGAAGCTTTCTTT.

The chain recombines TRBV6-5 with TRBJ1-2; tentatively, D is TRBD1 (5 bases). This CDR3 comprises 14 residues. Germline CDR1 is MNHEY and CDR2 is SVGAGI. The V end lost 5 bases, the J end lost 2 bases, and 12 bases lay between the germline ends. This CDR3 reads CASSRGGGNYGYTF. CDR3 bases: TGTGCCAGCAGTCGGGGGGGAGGGAACTATGGCTACACCTTC.

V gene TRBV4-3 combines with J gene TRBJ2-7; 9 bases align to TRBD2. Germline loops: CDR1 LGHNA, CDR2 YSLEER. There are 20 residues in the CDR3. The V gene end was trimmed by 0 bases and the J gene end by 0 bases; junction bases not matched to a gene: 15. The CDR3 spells CASSQDNGGQSAGGSYEQYF. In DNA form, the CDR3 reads TGCGCCAGCAGCCAAGATAATGGAGGTCAATCAGCGGGGGGCTCCTACGAGCAGTACTTC.

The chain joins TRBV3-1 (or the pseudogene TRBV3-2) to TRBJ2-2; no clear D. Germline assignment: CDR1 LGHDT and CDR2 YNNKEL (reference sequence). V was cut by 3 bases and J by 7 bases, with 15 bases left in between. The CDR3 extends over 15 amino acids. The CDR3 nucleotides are TGTGCCAGCAGCCAGAACAGAGCTTTACACGGGGAGCTGTTTTTT. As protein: CASSQNRALHGELFF.

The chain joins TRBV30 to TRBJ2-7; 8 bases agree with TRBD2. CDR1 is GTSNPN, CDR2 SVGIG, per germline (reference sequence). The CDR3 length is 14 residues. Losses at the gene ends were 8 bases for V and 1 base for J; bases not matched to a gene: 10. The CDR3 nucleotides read TGTGCCGGCACAGCGGGGGTTTCTTCCTACGAGCAGTACTTC. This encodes CAGTAGVSSYEQYF. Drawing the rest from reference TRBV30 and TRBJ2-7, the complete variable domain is SQTIHQWPATLVQPVGSPLSLECTVEGTSNPNLYWYRQAAGRGLQLLFYSVGIGQISSEVPQNLSASRPQDRQFILSSKKLLLSDSGFYLCAGTAGVSSYEQYFGPGTRLTVT.

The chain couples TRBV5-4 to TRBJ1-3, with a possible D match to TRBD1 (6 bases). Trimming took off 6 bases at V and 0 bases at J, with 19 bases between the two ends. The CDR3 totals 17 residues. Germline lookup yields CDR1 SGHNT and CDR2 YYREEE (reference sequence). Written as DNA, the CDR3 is TGTGCCAGCACCCAAGGGGGGGCGGCTGACTCTGGAAACACCATATATTTT. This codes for CASTQGGAADSGNTIYF. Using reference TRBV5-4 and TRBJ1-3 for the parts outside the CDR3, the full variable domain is ETGVTQSPTHLIKTRGQQVTLRCSSQSGHNTVSWYQQALGQGPQFIFQYYREEENGRGNFPPRFSGLQFPNYSSELNVNALELDDSALYLCASTQGGAADSGNTIYFGEGSWLTVV.

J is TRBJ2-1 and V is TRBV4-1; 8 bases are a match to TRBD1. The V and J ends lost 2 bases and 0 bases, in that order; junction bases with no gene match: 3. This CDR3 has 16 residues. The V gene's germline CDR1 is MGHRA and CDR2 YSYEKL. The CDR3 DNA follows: TGCGCCAGCAGCCAACGGGACAGGAGCTCCTACAATGAGCAGTTCTTC. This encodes CASSQRDRSSYNEQFF.

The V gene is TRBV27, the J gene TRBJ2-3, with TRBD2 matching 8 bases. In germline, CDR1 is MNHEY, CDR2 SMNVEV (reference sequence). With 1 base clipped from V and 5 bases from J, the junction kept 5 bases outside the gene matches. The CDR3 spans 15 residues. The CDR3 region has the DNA TGTGCCAGCAGTTTATTTACTCTAGCGGGAGATACGCAGTATTTT. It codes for CASSLFTLAGDTQYF.

The CDR3 here is CASSESSTYEQYF. CDR3 in DNA: TGTGCCAGCTCGGAATCTAGCACCTACGAGCAGTACTTC. The rearrangement links TRBV18 to TRBJ2-7, with D possibly TRBD2 on 5 matching bases. The CDR3 length is 13 residues. Germline CDR1 reads KGHSH; CDR2 reads LQKENI. Trimming left V 6 bases short and J 2 bases short, with 11 bases between.

CDR3 in amino acids: CSVESLAGASYNEQFF. The CDR3 region has the DNA TGCAGCGTTGAGTCGCTAGCGGGTGCCTCCTACAATGAGCAGTTCTTC. The chain joins TRBV29-1 to TRBJ2-1, with TRBD2 matching 8 bases. CDR3 length equals 16 residues. Trimming cost V 3 bases and J 0 bases; bases outside gene matches: 7. Germline CDR1 is SQVTM and CDR2 is ANQGSEA.

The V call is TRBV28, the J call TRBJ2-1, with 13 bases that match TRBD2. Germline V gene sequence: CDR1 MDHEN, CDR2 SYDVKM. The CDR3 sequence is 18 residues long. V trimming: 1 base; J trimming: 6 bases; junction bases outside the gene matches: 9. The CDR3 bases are TGTGCCAGCAGTTTATCCCTAGGACTAGCGGGAGAGGGCAATGAGCAGTTCTTC. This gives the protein CASSLSLGLAGEGNEQFF.

The CDR3 here is CASSQALAGDDTQYF. CDR3 sequence (DNA): TGTGCCAGCAGCCAAGCCCTAGCGGGGGACGATACGCAGTATTTT. V gene TRBV7-2 combines with J gene TRBJ2-3, with 10 bases lining up with TRBD2. The CDR3 has 15 amino acids. V gave up 5 bases and J gave up 6 bases; unmatched junction bases: 8. Germline V lookup: CDR1 SGHTA, CDR2 FQGNSA.

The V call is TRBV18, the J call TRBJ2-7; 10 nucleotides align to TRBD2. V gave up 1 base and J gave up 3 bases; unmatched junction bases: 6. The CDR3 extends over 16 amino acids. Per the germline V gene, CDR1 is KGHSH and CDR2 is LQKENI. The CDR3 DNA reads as TGTGCCAGCTCACCACTGAAGCTAGCGGGAGTCTACGAGCAGTACTTC. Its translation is CASSPLKLAGVYEQYF.

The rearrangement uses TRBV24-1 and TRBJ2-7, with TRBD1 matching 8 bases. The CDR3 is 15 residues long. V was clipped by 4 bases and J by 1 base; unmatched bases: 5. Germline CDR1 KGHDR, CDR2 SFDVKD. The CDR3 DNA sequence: TGTGCCACCAGTGACCCAGGACAGGGTTCCTACGAGCAGTACTTC. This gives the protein CATSDPGQGSYEQYF.

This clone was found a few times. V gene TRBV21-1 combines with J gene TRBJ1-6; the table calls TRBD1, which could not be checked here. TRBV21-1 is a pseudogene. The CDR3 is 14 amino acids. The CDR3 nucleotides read TGTGCCATCCAGGGATCTTGGAATAATTCACCCCTCCACTTT. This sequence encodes CAIQGSWNNSPLHF.

CDR3 bases: TGTGCCAGTAGTATAGACCGGGACAGGTCCGATGAAAAACTGTTTTTT. Amino acid sequence: CASSIDRDRSDEKLFF. The chain employs TRBV19 and TRBJ1-4; 8 bases are a match to TRBD1. V lost 0 bases and J lost 6; bases outside the gene matches: 6. Germline values: CDR1 LNHDA, CDR2 SQIVND (reference sequence). The CDR3 length is 16 residues. The full variable domain, rest sourced from reference TRBV19 and TRBJ1-4, is DGGITQSPKYLFRKEGQNVTLSCEQNLNHDAMYWYRQDPGQGLRLIYYSQIVNDFQKGDIAEGYSVSREKKESFPLTVTSAQKNPTAFYLCASSIDRDRSDEKLFFGSGTQLSVL.

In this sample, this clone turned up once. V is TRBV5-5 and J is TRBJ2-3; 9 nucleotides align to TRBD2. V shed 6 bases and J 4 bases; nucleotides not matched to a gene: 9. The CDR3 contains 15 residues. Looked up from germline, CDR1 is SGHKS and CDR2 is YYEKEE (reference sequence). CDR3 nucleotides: TGTGCCAGCAAACCGGGACTAGCATTCCCAGATACGCAGTATTTT. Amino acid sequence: CASKPGLAFPDTQYF. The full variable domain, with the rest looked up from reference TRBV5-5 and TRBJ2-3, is DAGVTQSPTHLIKTRGQQVTLRCSPISGHKSVSWYQQVLGQGPQFIFQYYEKEERGRGNFPDRFSARQFPNYSSELNVNALLLGDSALYLCASKPGLAFPDTQYFGPGTRLTVL.

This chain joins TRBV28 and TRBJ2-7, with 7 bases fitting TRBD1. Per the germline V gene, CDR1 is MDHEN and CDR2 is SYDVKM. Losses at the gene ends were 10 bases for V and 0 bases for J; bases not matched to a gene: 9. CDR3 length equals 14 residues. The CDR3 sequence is CATLWGQSSYEQYF. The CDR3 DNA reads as TGTGCCACCCTATGGGGACAGAGCTCCTACGAGCAGTACTTC.